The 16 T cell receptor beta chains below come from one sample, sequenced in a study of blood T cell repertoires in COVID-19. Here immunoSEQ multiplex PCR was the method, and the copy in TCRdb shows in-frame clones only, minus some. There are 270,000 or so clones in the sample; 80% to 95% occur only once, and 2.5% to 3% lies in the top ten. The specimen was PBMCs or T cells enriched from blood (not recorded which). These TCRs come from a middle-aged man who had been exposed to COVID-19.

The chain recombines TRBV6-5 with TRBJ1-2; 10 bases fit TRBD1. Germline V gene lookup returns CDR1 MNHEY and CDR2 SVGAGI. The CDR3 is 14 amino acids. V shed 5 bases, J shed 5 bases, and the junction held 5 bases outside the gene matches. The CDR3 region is CASSPPGQGYGYTF. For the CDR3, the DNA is TGTGCCAGCAGTCCGCCGGGACAGGGGTATGGCTACACCTTC.

The CDR3 spells CASSLVRVEGTYGYTF. The CDR3 nucleotides are TGTGCCAGCAGCTTAGTGAGAGTTGAGGGTACCTATGGCTACACCTTC. The chain carries TRBV7-2 and TRBJ1-2; D is undetermined. This CDR3 is 16 amino acids long. CDR1 SGHTA and CDR2 FQGNSA come from the germline V gene. Deletions cut 1 base from V and 4 bases from J, with 16 bases between.

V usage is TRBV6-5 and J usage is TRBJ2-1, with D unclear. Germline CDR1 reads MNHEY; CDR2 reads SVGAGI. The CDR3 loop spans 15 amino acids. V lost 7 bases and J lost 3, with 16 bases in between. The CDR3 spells CASKSLNGHYNEQFF. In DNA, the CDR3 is TGTGCCAGCAAATCATTAAATGGGCACTACAATGAGCAGTTCTTC.

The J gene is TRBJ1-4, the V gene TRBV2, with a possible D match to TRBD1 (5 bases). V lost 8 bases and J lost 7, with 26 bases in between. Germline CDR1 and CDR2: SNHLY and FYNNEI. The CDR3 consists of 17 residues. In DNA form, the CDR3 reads TGTGCCAGCGAGGTGGGCAGGGCGAAGGGATACGGTGAAAAACTGTTTTTT. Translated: CASEVGRAKGYGEKLFF. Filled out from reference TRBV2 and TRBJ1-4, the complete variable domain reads EPEVTQTPSHQVTQMGQEVILRCVPISNHLYFYWYRQILGQKVEFLVSFYNNEISEKSEIFDDQFSVERPDGSNFTLKIRSTKLEDSAMYFCASEVGRAKGYGEKLFFGSGTQLSVL.

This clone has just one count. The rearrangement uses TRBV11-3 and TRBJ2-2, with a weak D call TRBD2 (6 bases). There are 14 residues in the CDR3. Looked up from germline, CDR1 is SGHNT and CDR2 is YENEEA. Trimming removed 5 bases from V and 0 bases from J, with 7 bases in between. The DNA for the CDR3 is TGTGCCAGCAGCCCGGGGGCGAACACCGGGGAGCTGTTTTTT. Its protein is CASSPGANTGELFF.

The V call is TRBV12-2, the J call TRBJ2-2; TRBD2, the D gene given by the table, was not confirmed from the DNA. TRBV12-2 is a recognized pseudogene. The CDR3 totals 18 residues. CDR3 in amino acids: CASLRDAGGGWNTGELFF. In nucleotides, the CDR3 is TGTGCAAGTCTCCGTGACGCGGGAGGAGGGTGGAACACCGGGGAGCTGTTTTTT.

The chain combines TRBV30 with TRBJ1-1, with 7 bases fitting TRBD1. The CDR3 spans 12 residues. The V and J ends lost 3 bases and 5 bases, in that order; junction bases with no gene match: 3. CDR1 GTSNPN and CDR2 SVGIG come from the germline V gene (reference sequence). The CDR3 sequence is CAWRTGVTEAFF. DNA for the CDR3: TGTGCCTGGAGAACAGGGGTAACTGAAGCTTTCTTT.

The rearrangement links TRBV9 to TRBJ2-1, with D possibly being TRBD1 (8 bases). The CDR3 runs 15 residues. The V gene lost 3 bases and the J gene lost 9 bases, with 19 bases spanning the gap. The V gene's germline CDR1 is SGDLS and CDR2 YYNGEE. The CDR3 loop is CASSGEGTGRGEQFF. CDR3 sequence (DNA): TGTGCCAGCAGCGGGGAGGGGACAGGCCGTGGTGAGCAGTTCTTC.

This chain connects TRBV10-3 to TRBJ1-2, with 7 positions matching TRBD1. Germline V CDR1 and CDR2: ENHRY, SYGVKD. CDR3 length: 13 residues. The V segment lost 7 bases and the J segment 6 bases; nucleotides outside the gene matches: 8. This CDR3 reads CAIKQTGWNGYTF. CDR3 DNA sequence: TGTGCCATCAAACAGACAGGGTGGAATGGCTACACCTTC.

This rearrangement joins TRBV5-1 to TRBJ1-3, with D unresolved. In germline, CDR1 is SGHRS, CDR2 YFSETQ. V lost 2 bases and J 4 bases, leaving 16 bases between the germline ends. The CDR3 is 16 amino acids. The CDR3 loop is CASSFGGPLGGNTIYF. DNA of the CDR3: TGCGCCAGCAGCTTTGGCGGGCCCTTAGGGGGAAACACCATATATTTT. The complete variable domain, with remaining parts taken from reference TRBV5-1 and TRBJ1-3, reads KAGVTQTPRYLIKTRGQQVTLSCSPISGHRSVSWYQQTPGQGLQFLFEYFSETQRNKGNFPGRFSGRQFSNSRSEMNVSTLELGDSALYLCASSFGGPLGGNTIYFGEGSWLTVV.

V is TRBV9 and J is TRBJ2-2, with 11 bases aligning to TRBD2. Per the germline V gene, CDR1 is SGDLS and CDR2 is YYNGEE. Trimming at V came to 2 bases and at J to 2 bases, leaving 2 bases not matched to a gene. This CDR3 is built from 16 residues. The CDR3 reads CASSVLAGGNTGELFF. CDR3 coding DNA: TGTGCCAGCAGCGTCCTAGCGGGAGGTAACACCGGGGAGCTGTTTTTT.

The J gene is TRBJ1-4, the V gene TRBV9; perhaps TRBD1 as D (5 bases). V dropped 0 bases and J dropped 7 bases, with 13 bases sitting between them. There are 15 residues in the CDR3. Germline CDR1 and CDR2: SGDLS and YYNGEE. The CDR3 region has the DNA TGTGCCAGCAGCGTAGTGGGGGGGAAGGGTGAAAAACTGTTTTTT. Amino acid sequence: CASSVVGGKGEKLFF.

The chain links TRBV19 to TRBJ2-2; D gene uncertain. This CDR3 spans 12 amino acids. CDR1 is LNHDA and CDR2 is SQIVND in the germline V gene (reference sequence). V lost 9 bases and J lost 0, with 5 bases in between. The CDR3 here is CASHPNTGELFF. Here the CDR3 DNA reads TGTGCCAGCCATCCGAACACCGGGGAGCTGTTTTTT.

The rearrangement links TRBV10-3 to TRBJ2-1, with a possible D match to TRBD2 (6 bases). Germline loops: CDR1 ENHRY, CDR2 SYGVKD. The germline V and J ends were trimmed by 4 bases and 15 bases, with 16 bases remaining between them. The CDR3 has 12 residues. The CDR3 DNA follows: TGTGCCATCAGTGGGGACCTTTGGAGGGCGTTCTTC. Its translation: CAISGDLWRAFF.

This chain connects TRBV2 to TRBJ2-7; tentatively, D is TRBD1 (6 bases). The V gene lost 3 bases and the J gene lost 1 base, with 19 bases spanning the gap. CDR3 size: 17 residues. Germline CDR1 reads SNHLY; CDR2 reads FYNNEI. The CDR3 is CASSDFHPRGQSYEQYF. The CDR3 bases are TGTGCCAGCAGTGACTTTCATCCCAGGGGCCAATCCTACGAGCAGTACTTC.

CDR3 region: CASSETKSGNTIYF. CDR3 nucleotides: TGCGCCAGCAGTGAGACAAAATCTGGAAACACCATATATTTT. The J gene is TRBJ1-3, the V gene TRBV5-1; D not resolved. Germline loops: CDR1 SGHRS, CDR2 YFSETQ. The CDR3 is made up of 14 amino acids. V gave up 5 bases and J gave up 1 base, with 10 bases separating them.